Listed below are T cell receptor beta chains from one sample, sequenced in a study of shared clonotypes between healthy human individuals. Profiling relied on immunoSEQ multiplex PCR, and the TCRdb table lists in-frame clones only, not all of them. The sample records over a million clones, more than 75% being singletons. The sequencing sample was made of memory CD4+ T cells from PBMCs. All receptors come from a man between 18 and 29 years old in good health. Some clones in this sample may be carry-over from other donors' samples. CDR3s include the opening cysteine and the closing phenylalanine or tryptophan. A D gene is named only where the DNA matches it firmly. Not every row has a clone size; where given, it reads once, few, many or a size class.

TRBJ1-5,many,TRBV10-3,TRBD1,CAISEQGANQPQHF,TGTGCCATCAGTGAACAGGGGGCGAATCAGCCCCAGCATTTT
TRBJ2-5,.,TRBV10-3,.,CAISGHSQETQYF,TGTGCCATCAGTGGTCACAGCCAAGAGACCCAGTACTTC
TRBJ2-7,.,TRBV19,TRBD1,CASSTGQVTYEQYF,TGTGCCAGTAGTACCGGACAGGTTACCTACGAGCAGTACTTC
TRBJ2-2,.,TRBV5-1,.,CASNSRDDTGELFF,TGCGCCAGCAATAGTAGGGACGACACCGGGGAGCTGTTTTTT
TRBJ2-7,.,TRBV5-4,.,CASSLDHYEQYF,TGTGCCAGCAGCCTGGACCATTACGAGCAGTACTTC
TRBJ1-4,.,TRBV5-1,.,CASSLATGTVNEKLFF,TGCGCCAGCAGCTTGGCAACCGGGACGGTAAATGAAAAACTGTTTTTT
TRBJ1-5,.,TRBV28,.,CASSSYGAPRSNQPQHF,TGTGCCAGCAGTTCCTACGGGGCCCCAAGGAGCAATCAGCCCCAGCATTTT
TRBJ2-3,.,TRBV7-9,.,CASSSGWAGDTQYF,TGTGCCAGCAGCTCGGGCTGGGCCGGGGATACGCAGTATTTT
TRBJ1-2,.,TRBV15,.,CATSGGGRSDGYTF,TGTGCCACCAGCGGCGGGGGCCGGTCCGATGGCTACACCTTC
TRBJ2-2,.,TRBV5-8,.,CASSFPGAPSGELFF,TGTGCCAGCAGCTTCCCAGGGGCCCCGAGTGGGGAGCTGTTTTTT
TRBJ2-3,.,TRBV10-3,.,CAISGGATDTQYF,TGTGCCATCAGTGGGGGGGCTACAGATACGCAGTATTTT
TRBJ2-3,.,TRBV10-1,.,CASRQGNCPDTQYF,TGCGCCAGCAGACAGGGTAATTGTCCAGATACGCAGTATTTT
TRBJ1-1,few,TRBV28,.,CASSLPRALNTEAFF,TGTGCCAGCAGTTTACCTCGCGCGCTGAACACTGAAGCTTTCTTT
TRBJ2-3,.,TRBV4-3,.,CASSQGLETDTQYF,TGCGCCAGCAGCCAAGGGCTAGAGACAGATACGCAGTATTTT
TRBJ2-5,.,TRBV27,TRBD2,CASGEGGLAEPGGETQYF,TGTGCCAGCGGGGAGGGTGGACTAGCGGAACCGGGAGGGGAGACCCAGTACTTC
TRBJ2-5,few,TRBV6-1,.,CASSNNRAQETQYF,TGTGCCAGCAGTAACAACAGGGCCCAAGAGACCCAGTACTTC
TRBJ2-7,.,TRBV7-2,.,CASSLEGETYEQYF,TGTGCCAGCAGCTTAGAGGGAGAGACCTACGAGCAGTACTTC
TRBJ2-1,once,TRBV5-1,.,CASSSGGWVNEQFF,TGCGCCAGCAGCTCTGGAGGATGGGTCAATGAGCAGTTCTTC
TRBJ1-1,.,TRBV20-1,.,CSAAFRKSAFF,TGCAGTGCTGCCTTCAGGAAATCAGCTTTCTTT
TRBJ1-2,.,TRBV5-1,.,CASSMAFLYGYTF,TGCGCCAGCAGCATGGCCTTCCTTTATGGCTACACCTTC
TRBJ2-7,.,TRBV6-5,TRBD1,CASSYLGQGLQYF,TGTGCCAGCAGTTACTTGGGACAGGGATTACAGTACTTC
TRBJ2-1,.,TRBV27,.,CASYGLRHNEQFF,TGTGCCAGCTATGGCCTGCGTCATAATGAGCAGTTCTTC
TRBJ2-7,.,TRBV7-2,.,CASSYMPGATYEQYF,TGTGCCAGCAGCTACATGCCAGGGGCTACCTACGAGCAGTACTTC
TRBJ2-2,.,TRBV5-1,.,CASSLESPTVGTGELFF,TGCGCCAGCAGCTTGGAATCGCCAACAGTCGGCACCGGGGAGCTGTTTTTT
TRBJ2-5,.,TRBV7-2,.,CASSSRWVSETQYF,TGTGCCAGCAGCTCGCGTTGGGTCTCAGAGACCCAGTACTTC
TRBJ1-5,.,TRBV28,.,CASSPADTNQPQHF,TGTGCCAGCAGTCCGGCGGACACGAATCAGCCCCAGCATTTT
TRBJ2-2,.,TRBV11-1,.,CASSLMAALNTGELFF,TGTGCCAGCAGCTTAATGGCGGCCTTGAACACCGGGGAGCTGTTTTTT
TRBJ1-3,.,TRBV5-1,.,CASSLYGASSGNTIYF,TGCGCCAGCAGCTTGTATGGGGCGAGCTCTGGAAACACCATATATTTT
TRBJ2-7,.,TRBV9,.,CASSGTPMGEQYF,TGTGCCAGCAGCGGGACCCCCATGGGTGAGCAGTACTTC
TRBJ1-2,.,TRBV7-2,.,CASSLDGNYRGYTF,TGTGCCAGCAGCTTAGATGGGAATTATCGTGGCTACACCTTC
TRBJ2-5,.,TRBV5-1,TRBD1,CASSGRGQGDETQYF,TGCGCCAGCAGCGGTAGGGGACAGGGTGACGAGACCCAGTACTTC
TRBJ1-2,.,TRBV7-2,.,CASSLPLRSNTF,TGTGCCAGCAGCCTCCCCCTAAGATCCAACACCTTC
TRBJ1-2,once,TRBV28,.,CASYPGPWQGGYTF,TGTGCCAGCTATCCGGGCCCTTGGCAGGGAGGCTACACCTTC
TRBJ2-3,.,TRBV30,.,CACKLLSGTDTQYF,TGTGCCTGCAAATTACTATCCGGCACAGATACGCAGTATTTT
TRBJ2-2,.,TRBV5-1,TRBD2,CASSLLAGVPGELFF,TGCGCCAGCAGCTTGCTAGCGGGAGTACCCGGGGAGCTGTTTTTT
TRBJ2-3,.,TRBV29-1,.,CSVGLPEDTQYF,TGCAGCGTTGGACTGCCTGAAGATACGCAGTATTTT
TRBJ1-1,.,TRBV5-4,.,CASSPGPGDTEAFF,TGTGCCAGCAGCCCCGGGCCGGGGGACACTGAAGCTTTCTTT
TRBJ2-1,.,TRBV7-2,TRBD2,CASSLHGLAGGFRQFF,TGTGCCAGCAGCTTACACGGGCTAGCGGGAGGATTTCGGCAGTTCTTC
TRBJ1-5,.,TRBV30,TRBD1,CAWSSGTGRNQPQHF,TGTGCCTGGAGTTCGGGGACAGGGCGCAATCAGCCCCAGCATTTT
TRBJ1-1,once,TRBV6-1,TRBD1,CASSEGGQGYLNTEAFF,TGTGCCAGCAGTGAAGGGGGACAGGGGTATTTGAACACTGAAGCTTTCTTT
TRBJ1-4,many,TRBV28,.,CASSLTPPGGREKLFF,TGTGCCAGCAGTTTAACTCCCCCCGGGGGAAGGGAAAAACTGTTTTTT
TRBJ1-2,.,TRBV28,TRBD1,CASSERQGAHYGYTF,TGTGCCAGCAGCGAGAGACAGGGGGCCCACTATGGCTACACCTTC
TRBJ2-3,few,TRBV5-1,TRBD2,CASSGAGGSSDTQYF,TGCGCCAGCAGCGGGGCGGGAGGAAGCTCAGATACGCAGTATTTT
TRBJ2-5,.,TRBV14,.,CASSQTGSGSQYF,TGTGCCAGCAGCCAAACCGGGTCCGGGTCCCAGTACTTC
TRBJ2-1,.,TRBV7-3,.,CASSPPYGTTNNEQFF,TGTGCCAGCAGCCCACCATACGGGACAACCAACAATGAGCAGTTCTTC
TRBJ2-6,.,TRBV27,.,CASAKVQKDSSSRPNVLTF,TGTGCCAGCGCCAAGGTCCAAAAGGACAGTTCCTCCCGGCCCAACGTCCTGACTTTC
TRBJ2-7,.,TRBV18,.,CASSPLGRGYEQYF,TGTGCCAGCTCACCCCTAGGTCGGGGCTACGAGCAGTACTTC
TRBJ2-5,.,TRBV7-2,.,CASSLQGGRGSQETQYF,TGTGCCAGCAGCTTGCAGGGGGGGCGCGGATCTCAAGAGACCCAGTACTTC
TRBJ2-3,.,TRBV9,.,CASSATTDTQYF,TGTGCCAGCAGCGCCACCACAGATACGCAGTATTTT
TRBJ1-3,.,TRBV5-1,.,CASSLGGFPGNTIYF,TGCGCCAGCAGCTTAGGAGGGTTTCCAGGAAACACCATATATTTT
TRBJ2-1,many,TRBV27,.,CASSRTVNEQFF,TGTGCCAGCAGCCGGACAGTCAATGAGCAGTTCTTC
TRBJ1-1,.,TRBV28,.,CASSFETQNTEAFF,TGTGCCAGCAGTTTCGAGACACAGAACACTGAAGCTTTCTTT
TRBJ2-1,once,TRBV14,.,CASSQDRRGGRYNEQFF,TGTGCCAGCAGCCAAGATCGGCGAGGAGGACGATACAATGAGCAGTTCTTC
TRBJ1-5,few,TRBV10-2,.,CASSESRADQPQHF,TGCGCCAGCAGTGAATCCCGGGCAGATCAGCCCCAGCATTTT
TRBJ1-5,.,TRBV6-1,TRBD1,CASSPTGGGQPQHF,TGTGCCAGCAGCCCCACAGGGGGTGGTCAGCCCCAGCATTTT
TRBJ2-5,.,TRBV15,.,CATSRDFSRGAPETQYF,TGTGCCACCAGCAGAGATTTCAGCAGGGGGGCCCCAGAGACCCAGTACTTC
TRBJ1-5,.,TRBV18,.,CASSPRDGNQPQHF,TGTGCCAGCTCACCCCGGGACGGCAATCAGCCCCAGCATTTT